This T cell receptor beta chain was profiled in a study of vaccination and CD4 T cells after COVID-19. Study-level background: Blood was drawn a median around 70 days post second dose, range 14 to 241. Investigators stimulated cells with overlapping spike peptides drawn from SARS-CoV-2, HCoV-NL63, HCoV-OC43 and HCoV-229E.

The CDR3 is 13 amino acids. Trimming took off 4 bases at V and 3 bases at J, with 10 bases between the two ends. Germline lookup yields CDR1 GTSNPN and CDR2 SVGIG (reference sequence). Sequence data for DNA of cultured CD4+ T cells were generated by the Oncomine TCR Beta short-read assay. TCRdb analysed the PCR reads with MiXCR anew, one entry per CDR3 protein. The repertoire holds 3,600 or so distinct CDR3 sequences, with less than 45% as singletons. Concerning this clonotype itself: Its antigen is not identified.

Regarding treatment: approximately 10-day PBMC culture with coronavirus spike peptide pools or control peptides (ViraFEST assay). The source material was CD4+ T cells from blood, cultured in vitro. The clonotype originates from a human donor who had recovered from COVID-19. J is TRBJ1-5 and V is TRBV30, with D possibly matching TRBD1 (6 bases). The CDR3 DNA reads as TGTGCCTGGACCGACAGGTACAATCAGCCCCAGCATTTT. It yields the protein CAWTDRYNQPQHF.